Described below is a single T cell receptor beta chain sequence and its context. This record belongs to a study of T cell responses to AZD1222 COVID-19 vaccine. V gave up 3 bases and J gave up 1 base, with 12 bases separating them. From germline, CDR1 is SGHAT and CDR2 FQNNGV. The CDR3 runs to 15 residues. Produced via immunoSEQ multiplex PCR; TCRdb's table is partial and in-frame only. The profile covers 110,000 or so clones, with about 91% appearing a single time and almost 6.5% taken by the ten largest. The J gene is TRBJ1-1, the V gene TRBV11-2, with D hard to call. This sequence originates from an adult who received the AZD1222 COVID-19 vaccine. The input for sequencing was peripheral blood, taken 28 days after the second AZD1222 dose. CDR3 coding DNA: TGTGCCAGCAGCTTCCTAGCGCCGTCGAACACTGAAGCTTTCTTT. This gives the protein CASSFLAPSNTEAFF.